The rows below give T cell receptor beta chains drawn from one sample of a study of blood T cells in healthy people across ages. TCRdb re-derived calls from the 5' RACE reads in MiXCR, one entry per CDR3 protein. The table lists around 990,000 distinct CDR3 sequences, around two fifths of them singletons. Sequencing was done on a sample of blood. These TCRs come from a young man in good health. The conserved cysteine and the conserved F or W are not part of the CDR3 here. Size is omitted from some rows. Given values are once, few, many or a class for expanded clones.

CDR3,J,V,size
ASSPGQVGYYGYT,TRBJ1-2,TRBV2,few
ASSQERVTSGTEQF,TRBJ2-1,TRBV3-1,-
ASSQGWTANSNQPQH,TRBJ1-5,TRBV3-1,-
ASSLMSGEQF,TRBJ2-1,TRBV7-2,-
ASSYSSGGPNYGYT,TRBJ1-2,TRBV6-5,few
TSSLKGRDHEQY,-,TRBV7-9,-
ASSQDSGDYGYT,TRBJ1-2,TRBV4-3,many
SAREMAASGYT,TRBJ1-2,TRBV20-1,few
ASTLTTDYNEQF,TRBJ2-1,TRBV7-2,-
ASSLTGLADEQY,TRBJ2-7,TRBV27,-
ASSLAVGLAGLYNEQF,TRBJ2-1,TRBV7-8,few
ASSAVETYEQY,TRBJ2-7,TRBV25-1,few
ASSLGPGYASPLH,TRBJ1-6,TRBV5-1,-
ASSTMGRYTEAF,TRBJ1-1,TRBV27,-
ASSFRQGAWDEKLF,TRBJ1-4,TRBV7-8,few
ASSLGTPKQY,TRBJ2-7,TRBV7-2,-
ASSAKTQTNPPLH,TRBJ1-6,TRBV6-6,once
ATSTRTGRDTQY,TRBJ2-3,TRBV15,few
SASYGSSYNSPLH,TRBJ1-6,TRBV20-1,few
ASSYPGRDQPQH,TRBJ1-5,TRBV6-6,-
ATRGGRTSVIEKLF,TRBJ1-4,TRBV15,-
ASSQDPWTWATDTQY,TRBJ2-3,TRBV4-1,-